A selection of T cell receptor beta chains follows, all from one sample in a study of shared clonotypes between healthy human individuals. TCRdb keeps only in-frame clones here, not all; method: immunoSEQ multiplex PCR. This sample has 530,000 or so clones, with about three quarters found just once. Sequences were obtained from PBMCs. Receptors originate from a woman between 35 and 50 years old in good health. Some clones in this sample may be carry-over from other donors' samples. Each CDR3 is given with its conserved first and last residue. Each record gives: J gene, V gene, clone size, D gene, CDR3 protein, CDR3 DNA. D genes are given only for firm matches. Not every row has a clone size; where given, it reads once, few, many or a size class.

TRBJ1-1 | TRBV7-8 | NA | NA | CASSLDRVAEAFF | TGTGCCAGCAGCTTAGACAGGGTTGCTGAAGCTTTCTTT
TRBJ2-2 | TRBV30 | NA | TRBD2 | CAWSAIAGGPNTGELFF | TGTGCCTGGAGTGCAATAGCGGGAGGGCCGAACACCGGGGAGCTGTTTTTT
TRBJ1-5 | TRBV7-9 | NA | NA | CASSPAGGSNQPQHF | TGTGCCAGCAGCCCTGCGGGAGGTAGCAATCAGCCCCAGCATTTT
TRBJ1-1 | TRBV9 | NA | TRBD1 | CASSSAQGAYTEAFF | TGTGCCAGCAGCTCAGCGCAGGGGGCCTACACTGAAGCTTTCTTT
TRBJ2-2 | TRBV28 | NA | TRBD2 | CASSLPPGPSGNTGELFF | TGTGCCAGCAGCCTACCGCCCGGGCCTAGCGGAAACACCGGGGAGCTGTTTTTT
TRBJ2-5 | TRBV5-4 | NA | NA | CASSLDPDQETQYF | TGTGCCAGCAGCTTGGATCCGGATCAAGAGACCCAGTACTTC
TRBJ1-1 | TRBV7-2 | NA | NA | CASSLQQNTEAFF | TGTGCCAGCAGCTTGCAACAGAACACTGAAGCTTTCTTT
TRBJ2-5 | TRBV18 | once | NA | CASSPPAAQETQYF | TGTGCCAGCTCACCACCGGCAGCACAAGAGACCCAGTACTTC
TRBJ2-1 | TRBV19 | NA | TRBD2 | CASSIDPSGKQFF | TGTGCCAGTAGTATAGACCCTAGCGGTAAGCAGTTCTTC
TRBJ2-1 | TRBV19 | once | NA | CASSMGPLGAGFGDNEQFF | TGTGCCAGTAGTATGGGACCCTTAGGAGCGGGTTTCGGTGACAATGAGCAGTTCTTC
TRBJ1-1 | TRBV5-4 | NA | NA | CASSLYSVNTEAFF | TGTGCCAGCAGCTTGTACTCCGTGAACACTGAAGCTTTCTTT
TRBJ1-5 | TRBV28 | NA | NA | CASRPAGVGQPQHF | TGTGCCAGCAGGCCCGCTGGAGTGGGTCAGCCCCAGCATTTT
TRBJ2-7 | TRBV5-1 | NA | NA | CASSPGAGSSYEQYF | TGCGCCAGCAGCCCCGGAGCGGGTTCCTCCTACGAGCAGTACTTC
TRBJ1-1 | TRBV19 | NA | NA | CASSIDDGDTEAFF | TGTGCCAGTAGTATAGATGATGGGGACACTGAAGCTTTCTTT
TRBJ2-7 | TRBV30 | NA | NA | CACTVLYEQYF | TGTGCCTGTACGGTTTTGTACGAGCAGTACTTC
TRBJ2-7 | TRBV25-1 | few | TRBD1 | CASSGTGTGVQYF | TGTGCCAGCAGTGGAACCGGGACAGGGGTGCAGTACTTC
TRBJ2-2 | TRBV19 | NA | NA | CASSTRDPAYGELFF | TGTGCCAGTAGTACCCGGGACCCGGCGTACGGGGAGCTGTTTTTT
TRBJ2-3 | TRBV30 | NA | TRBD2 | CAWTGGRSLTDTQYF | TGTGCCTGGACGGGAGGGAGGTCCCTCACAGATACGCAGTATTTT
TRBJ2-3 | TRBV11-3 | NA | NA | CASSLDESGATDTQYF | TGTGCCAGCAGCTTAGACGAGAGTGGGGCCACAGATACGCAGTATTTT
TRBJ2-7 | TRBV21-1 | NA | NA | CASSKHSSYEQYF | TGTGCCAGCAGCAAGCACAGTTCCTACGAGCAGTACTTC
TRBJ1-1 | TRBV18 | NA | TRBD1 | CASSPRTGLNTEAFF | TGTGCCAGCTCACCTCGGACAGGGCTAAACACTGAAGCTTTCTTT
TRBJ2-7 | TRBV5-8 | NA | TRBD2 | CASSPIGGRSYEQYF | TGTGCCAGCAGCCCCATCGGGGGGAGATCCTACGAGCAGTACTTC
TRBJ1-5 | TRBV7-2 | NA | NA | CASSLAPGTHWPQHF | TGTGCCAGCAGCTTAGCGCCGGGAACCCATTGGCCCCAGCATTTT
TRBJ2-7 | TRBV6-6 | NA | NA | CASSYSPQGGYEQYF | TGTGCCAGCAGTTACTCGCCCCAGGGGGGCTACGAGCAGTACTTC
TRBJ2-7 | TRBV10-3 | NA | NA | CAISDTRGSYEQYF | TGTGCCATCAGTGATACCCGAGGATCCTACGAGCAGTACTTC
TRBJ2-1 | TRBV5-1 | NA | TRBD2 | CASSSGSGHNEQFF | TGCGCCAGCAGTAGCGGGAGCGGCCACAATGAGCAGTTCTTC
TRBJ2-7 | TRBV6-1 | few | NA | CASSESRSYEQYF | TGTGCCAGCAGTGAGAGTCGTTCCTACGAGCAGTACTTC